Here is one TCR beta chain with its context. This table comes from immunoSEQ multiplex PCR, and its TCRdb copy is limited to in-frame clones, with some not included. The table lists about 100,000 clones, more than 75% of them singletons. The data stem from a study of control samples from healthy donors and cancer patients. CDR1 and CDR2 (germline): SGHTS, YDEGEE. This CDR3 region has 13 residues. After removal of 3 bases from V and 3 bases from J, the junction contained 0 bases not matched to a gene. The chain links TRBV5-8 to TRBJ2-3; 8 positions agree with TRBD1. Specimen: blood. The sequence was obtained from a woman aged 45 to 65 in good health. The CDR3, as DNA: TGTGCCAGCAGCTGGGACAGGACAGATACGCAGTATTTT. The encoded protein is CASSWDRTDTQYF.